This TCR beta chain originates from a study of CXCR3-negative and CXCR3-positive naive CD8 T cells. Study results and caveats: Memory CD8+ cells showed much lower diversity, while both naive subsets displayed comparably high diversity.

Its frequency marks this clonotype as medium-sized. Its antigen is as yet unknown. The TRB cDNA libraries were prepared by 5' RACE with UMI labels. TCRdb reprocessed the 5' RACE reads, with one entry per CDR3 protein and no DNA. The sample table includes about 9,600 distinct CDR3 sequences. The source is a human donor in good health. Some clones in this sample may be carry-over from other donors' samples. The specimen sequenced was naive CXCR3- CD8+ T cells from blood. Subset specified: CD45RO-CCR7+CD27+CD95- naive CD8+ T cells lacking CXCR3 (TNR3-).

The CDR3 protein is CSASGGSAEAFF. The V and J genes are TRBV20-1 and TRBJ1-1. The CDR3 is made up of 12 amino acids. Germline CDR1 DFQATT, CDR2 SNEGSKA (reference sequence).